This T cell receptor (beta chain) was documented in a study of blood T cell repertoires in COVID-19 (dated by TCRdb to 2018 to 2020). About the investigation overall: Samples covering the acute and convalescent phases of COVID-19 were provided by collaborators in the United States, Italy and Spain. Sample metadata almost always included a de-identified subject ID, COVID-19 status, age in years and sex. Deeply sampled blood TCRbeta repertoires from subjects exposed to, actively infected with, or recovered from COVID-19 were included in the dataset. The repertoires were made available in a free public database intended to serve as a resource for research on the immune response to SARS-CoV-2. Where HLA class I and class II types were available, the types were taken from metadata supplied by the sample provider, not from assay-based typing. Samples came from the ongoing ImmuneRACE study (first 160 participants) plus 1,254 subjects from 6 global collaborators. The material from the prospective study consisted of cDNA or gDNA derived from T cells, B-cell-depleted T cells, or PBMCs.

V ends up 4 bases short and J 2 bases short, with an unmatched junction base count of 6. The CDR3 holds 18 amino acids from the cysteine to the phenylalanine. Here the CDR3 DNA is all that survives: 54 bases in frame from base 1. Taken from the germline V gene, the CDR1 and CDR2 loops are SGHRS and YFSETQ. Study-level results and caveats: Clinical and demographic metadata were provided uncurated, with the amount varying by source and participant.

As to this clone: Its antigen specificity is not known. No clone much larger than this one lies a single base away; base qualities are absent.

Participants in the prospective study were aged about 18 to 95 years, lived in about two dozen United States geographic areas, and enrolled through a virtual design. In the prospective study, participants were assigned to cohorts based on the clinical history participants reported in a screening survey and a study questionnaire. In the prospective study, whole blood, serum and a nasopharyngeal or oropharyngeal swab were collected from each participant by mobile phlebotomists. Prospective study participants could optionally give additional blood draws and questionnaires over a roughly two-month period. Before DNA extraction, blood samples from the prospective study were shipped at room temperature or frozen. TCRbeta CDR3 regions were amplified from genomic DNA by means of the immunoSEQ Assay, a bias-controlled multiplex PCR. Turning to the authors' computational methods: The number of nucleated cells in each sample was estimated by amplification of reference gene primers within the assay. Sequence reads were collapsed and filtered to measure the absolute abundance of every unique TCRbeta CDR3 rearrangement. For each sample, productive Simpson clonality was calculated as the square root of Simpson's diversity index over productive rearrangements. What TCRdb holds here is the immuneACCESS table cut down to in-frame rearrangements. Part of the clones is not present; checked against another copy, under half of the missing clones reflect an unresolved V gene, and the others are unexplained. That table furnishes V, J and clone size, whereas the DNA furnished D and trimming. For this sample there are 150,000 to 200,000 clones; over 75% appear just once. Of the sample, over 0.95% falls within the top ten clones.

Sequences were obtained from PBMCs or T cells enriched from blood (not recorded which). Rearrangement joined TRBV5-1 to TRBJ2-1; 16 junctional bases match TRBD2. This clonotype was sampled from a human donor with acute COVID-19. The donor label of this sample is uncertain. The nucleotide sequence is given as TGCGCCAGCAGCAGGGGACTAGCGGGGGGGACCCCCTACAATGAGCAGTTCTTC. Its product reads: CASSRGLAGGTPYNEQFF. With all but the CDR3 taken from the reference TRBV5-1 and TRBJ2-1 genes, the full variable domain is: KAGVTQTPRYLIKTRGQQVTLSCSPISGHRSVSWYQQTPGQGLQFLFEYFSETQRNKGNFPGRFSGRQFSNSRSEMNVSTLELGDSALYLCASSRGLAGGTPYNEQFFGPGTRLTVL.